The source of this T cell receptor (beta chain) is a study of blood T cells in healthy people across ages. Study-level points and caveats: The diversity estimates, figures obtained from one million T cells, were considered underestimates. There was no known CMV status for donors, so expanded clonotype changes were possibly confounded.

Worth noting for this clonotype: Its target is unknown.

The sample, about 10 milliliters of peripheral blood, was drawn from each donor. Germline values: CDR1 SGDLS, CDR2 YYNGEE. This CDR3 is 14 amino acids long. V lost 0 bases and J lost 4, with 10 bases in between. For the second PCR, which ran for roughly 7 to 11 cycles, a sample-barcoded 5' primer and a J-beta primer mix were used. Every molecule of cDNA carried a tag from a template-switch adaptor with 12 random nucleotides. TCRdb reanalysed the 5' RACE reads using MiXCR and keeps one entry per CDR3 protein. The sample consists of 1,800,000 or so distinct CDR3 sequences, approximately 39% of them appearing once.

V is TRBV9 and J is TRBJ2-5; D uncertain. The sample was blood. The sequence was collected from a human donor in good health. CDR3 in DNA: TGTGCCAGCAGCGTAGGGGCAGGACCAGAGACCCAGTACTTC. Residues: CASSVGAGPETQYF.